This T cell receptor beta chain was recovered during a study of blood T cells in healthy people across ages. From germline, CDR1 is SGHTA and CDR2 FQGTGA. The germline V and J ends were trimmed by 1 base and 5 bases, with 6 bases remaining between them. The CDR3 runs 13 residues. Isolated PBMCs totaled at least 6 million in each sample. A minimum of 6 micrograms of total RNA was extracted per sample. Primed by a sample-barcoded 5' primer and a J-beta primer mix, a second PCR proceeded for about 7 to 11 cycles. TCRdb reanalysed the 5' RACE reads using MiXCR and keeps one entry per CDR3 protein. The sample includes about a million distinct CDR3 sequences, roughly half of them seen just once. This clonotype was seen a handful of times.

This sequence joins TRBV7-3 and TRBJ1-5; D unresolved. The sample comprised blood. The origin of this receptor is a woman aged 55-70 years in good health. The CDR3 bases are TGTGCCAGCAGCTTAAGTCCGGATCAGCCCCAGCATTTT. Translation gives CASSLSPDQPQHF.